A selection of T cell receptor beta chains follows, all from one sample in a study of T cell responses to AZD1222 COVID-19 vaccine. Produced via immunoSEQ multiplex PCR; TCRdb's table is partial and in-frame only. The profile shows about 180,000 clones, 90% to 95% of them singletons. The sequenced sample was peripheral blood, obtained 28 days after the second dose of the MenACWY control vaccine. These receptor sequences come from an adult who received the MenACWY meningococcal vaccine as a control. CDR3s leave out the opening cysteine and the closing phenylalanine or tryptophan.

v_gene,CDR3aa
TRBV30,AWSPSARGKLF
TRBV28,ASSRWGQGSDEQF
TRBV6-2/TRBV6-3,ASSSSGPGFNSPLH
TRBV7-9,ASSLGYNEQF
TRBV27,ASSYGPHGNSPLH
TRBV20-1,SASRRAMNTEAF
TRBV7-2,ASSSSGGHQNIQY
TRBV27,ASSLPGRQNTEAF
TRBV18,ASSPLSRGTGGNTIY
TRBV30,AWSLTALYGYT
TRBV5-1,ASSLQGTDSPLH
TRBV28,ASRDSMNTEAF
TRBV6-5,ASRQDLNTEAF
TRBV3-1/TRBV3-2,ASSQEGRTEAF
TRBV7-9,ASSLRQGAYEQY
TRBV24-1,ATTDSSYNEQF
TRBV2,ASNQGQGLYTEAF
TRBV6-5,AAERARDTEAF
TRBV7-2,ASSYGTHGYT
TRBV10-3,AISESGTGDTEAF
TRBV3-1/TRBV3-2,ASSPGQVRYSPLH
TRBV28,ASATTGRGTYEQY
TRBV28,ASSAGTSYNSPLH
TRBV5-4,ASSVDRGNTIY
TRBV5-1,ASSRMGAGVTDTQY
TRBV4-2,ASSQGGSGSDYGYT
TRBV29-1,SVERDRLQETQY
TRBV5-1,ASSLGPNSPLH
TRBV2,ASSRKRDNSPLH
TRBV11-2,ASSLAGQGETQY
TRBV5-5,ASSSTGYSYNSPLH
TRBV28,ASRQGGQGGRENTIY
TRBV28,ASSFGTGGTQPQH
TRBV19,ASRQTGVSNQPQH
TRBV7-2,ASSLTQGWTEAF
TRBV19,ASSMGTGSRAF
TRBV30,AWSVEVSSGNTIY
TRBV6-1,ASSEAEPWSSGNTIY
TRBV6-5,ASNPGSLLEKLF
TRBV3-1/TRBV3-2,ASSQGRRETQY
TRBV3-1/TRBV3-2,ASSQVEAGYT
TRBV30,AWREQMPTETQY
TRBV7-9,ASGYNYGYT
TRBV6-6,ASRAANTEAF
TRBV7-3,ASSLGTGGFAEAF
TRBV6-5,ASRPGTGGEQY
TRBV19,ASSYQRRDYGYT
TRBV18,ASSSDSNQPQH
TRBV7-2,ATSQGSNQPQH
TRBV6-5,ASSYDGNYGYT
TRBV24-1,ATDDRGAPSPLH
TRBV2,ASSPGTDYGYT